The clone carrying this T cell receptor (beta chain) was seen at least ten times. From germline, CDR1 is SNHLY and CDR2 FYNNEI. Germline trimming cut 4 bases from V and 7 bases from J; bases unmatched to any gene: 6. This CDR3 contains 14 residues. A NOSPECS grade of at least 4, a Clinical Activity Score of at least 3 and duration under 3 months were recorded in ophthalmopathy patients. The investigators amplified TCR beta CDR3 regions from RNA transcripts. Carried out on the TCR CDR3, a first-round RT-PCR used the HTBI primer set. TCRdb re-derived calls from the multiplex PCR reads in MiXCR, one entry per CDR3 protein. The sample yields about 640,000 distinct CDR3 sequences, less than 25% seen once. The data stem from a study of T cells in Graves' hyperthyroidism and ophthalmopathy.

The sample was blood. The TCR originated in a man younger than 45 with Graves' ophthalmopathy. The genes are TRBV2 and TRBJ2-2, with 7 bases lining up with TRBD2. DNA for the CDR3: TGTGCCAGCAGTGGACTAGCCGAAGGCGGGGAGCTGTTTTTT. Its protein product is CASSGLAEGGELFF. The variable domain in full, completed from reference TRBV2 and TRBJ2-2, reads EPEVTQTPSHQVTQMGQEVILRCVPISNHLYFYWYRQILGQKVEFLVSFYNNEISEKSEIFDDQFSVERPDGSNFTLKIRSTKLEDSAMYFCASSGLAEGGELFFGEGSRLTVL.